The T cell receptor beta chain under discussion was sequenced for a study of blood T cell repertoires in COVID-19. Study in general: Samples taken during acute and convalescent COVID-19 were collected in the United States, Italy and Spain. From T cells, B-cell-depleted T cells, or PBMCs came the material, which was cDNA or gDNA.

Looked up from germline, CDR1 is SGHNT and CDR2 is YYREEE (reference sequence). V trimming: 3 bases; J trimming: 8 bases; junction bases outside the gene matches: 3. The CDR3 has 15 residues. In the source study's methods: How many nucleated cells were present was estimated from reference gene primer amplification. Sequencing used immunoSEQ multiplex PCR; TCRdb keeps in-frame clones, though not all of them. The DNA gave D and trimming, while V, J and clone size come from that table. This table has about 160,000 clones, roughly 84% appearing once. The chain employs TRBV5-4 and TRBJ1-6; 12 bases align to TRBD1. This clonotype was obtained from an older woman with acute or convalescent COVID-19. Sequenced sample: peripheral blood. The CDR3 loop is CASSWGTGGYSPLHF. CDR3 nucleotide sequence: TGTGCCAGCAGCTGGGGGACAGGGGGCTATTCACCCCTCCACTTT.